This T cell receptor (beta chain) was recorded in a study of blood T cells in healthy people across ages. Study background: For every two T cells, template switching captured about one barcoded beta molecule.

Germline loops: CDR1 SNHLY, CDR2 FYNNEI. The ends lost 2 bases at V and 5 bases at J; junction bases unmatched: 9. This CDR3 contains 16 residues. This clonotype was seen more than once but under ten times. Its antigen is undetermined. Per-sample PBMC isolation yielded at least 6 million cells. The study's findings and limits: Both naive CD4+ cell counts and diversity were greater in long-lived donors than in aged donors. Naive T cell percentage strongly correlated with TCR beta diversity.

A second PCR of roughly 7 to 11 cycles used a sample-barcoded 5' primer and a J-beta primer mix. TCRdb ran MiXCR on the 5' RACE reads and lists one entry per CDR3 protein. The profile shows more than 650,000 distinct CDR3 sequences, around a fifth of them singletons. The sequence derives from a man aged 70 or older in good health. This chain joins TRBV2 and TRBJ2-5; 9 nucleotides align to TRBD1. Sequencing input: blood. CDR3 protein: CASSEFKGQGRETQYF. The CDR3 nucleotides are TGTGCCAGCAGTGAATTTAAGGGACAGGGAAGGGAGACCCAGTACTTC. Together with reference TRBV2 and TRBJ2-5, the CDR3 gives the full variable domain: EPEVTQTPSHQVTQMGQEVILRCVPISNHLYFYWYRQILGQKVEFLVSFYNNEISEKSEIFDDQFSVERPDGSNFTLKIRSTKLEDSAMYFCASSEFKGQGRETQYFGPGTRLLVL.